This TCR beta chain stems from a study of CXCR3-negative and CXCR3-positive naive CD8 T cells. The study, taken as a whole, reports: TRB CDR3s were more hydrophobic in CXCR3-positive than in CXCR3-negative naive cells.

UMI labels and 5' RACE were used to prepare the TRB cDNA libraries. TCRdb reprocessed the 5' RACE reads and stores each CDR3 protein as one record, lacking DNA. In all, the sample yields about 120,000 distinct CDR3 sequences. A note on this clonotype: Antigen unknown.

Germline values: CDR1 SQVTM, CDR2 ANQGSEA. This CDR3 is built from 13 residues. This clonotype was obtained from a human donor in good health. Some clones in this sample may be carry-over from other donors' samples. Source material: naive CXCR3- CD8+ T cells from blood. Sample subset: CD45RO-CCR7+CD27+CD95- naive CD8+ T cells lacking CXCR3 (TNR3-). The V and J genes are TRBV29-1 and TRBJ2-7; the TCRdb call, TRBD2, lacks DNA for checking. CDR3 protein: CSVRDKPSYEQYF.